These 12 T cell receptor beta chains were all obtained from the same sample, sequenced in a study of tumor-infiltrating lymphocytes in oesophageal squamous cell carcinoma. From the PCR reads, TCRdb called clonotypes with MiXCR, one entry per CDR3 protein. This sample carries fewer than 4,500 distinct CDR3 sequences, 11% to 15% of them seen once, and the ten largest clones take roughly 21%. The sequencing sample was made of esophageal tumor tissue. The receptors were gathered from a male donor with esophageal squamous cell carcinoma.

As regards this clonotype: With a much larger clone just one base away, this may be a read error. V gene TRBV5-5 combines with J gene TRBJ2-5; 10 positions agree with TRBD2. Looked up from germline, CDR1 is SGHKS and CDR2 is YYEKEE (reference sequence). J lost 11 bases, V lost 4 bases, and 17 bases had no gene match. The CDR3 loop spans 16 amino acids. The CDR3, as DNA: TGTGCCAGCAGCGCTCCCAGCGGGGGGGCCATCAATGAGCAGTACTTC. Protein sequence: CASSAPSGGAINEQYF.

This clonotype showed up many times. The chain recombines TRBV12-3 or TRBV12-4 with TRBJ2-4, with D perhaps TRBD1 or TRBD2 (5 bases each). V was trimmed by 3 bases and J by 7 bases, leaving 10 bases between them. This CDR3 contains 13 residues. CDR3: CASSFGRDNIQYF. In DNA form, the CDR3 reads TGTGCCAGCAGTTTCGGCAGGGACAACATTCAGTACTTC.

By share, this clonotype counts as medium-sized. The rearrangement links TRBV12-3 or TRBV12-4 to TRBJ1-1; a possible D gene is TRBD1 (6 bases). The CDR3 contains 14 residues. With 7 bases removed from V and 0 bases from J, the gap between germline ends came to 12 bases. The CDR3 loop is CASTSGTLNTEAFF. In nucleotides, the CDR3 is TGTGCCAGCACTTCCGGGACATTGAACACTGAAGCTTTCTTT.

In this sample, this clonotype turned up many times. This chain connects TRBV10-1 to TRBJ1-2; D may be TRBD1 (6 bases). Looked up from germline, CDR1 is WNHNN and CDR2 is SYGVQD (reference sequence). CDR3 length: 13 residues. V shed 2 bases and J shed 4 bases, with 8 bases lying between them. In DNA form, the CDR3 reads TGCGCCAGCAGTGAGGACAGGCCCTATGGCTACACCTTC. As protein: CASSEDRPYGYTF.

This clonotype was picked up many times. A much larger clone sits a single nucleotide away, making a read error possible. The chain carries TRBV10-3 and TRBJ2-5; 7 positions match TRBD2. The CDR3 runs 15 residues. With 1 base clipped from V and 11 bases from J, the junction kept 13 bases outside the gene matches. Germline values: CDR1 ENHRY, CDR2 SYGVKD. The CDR3 reads CAISEYGTNTGEQYF. The DNA of the CDR3 is TGTGCCATCAGTGAGTATGGGACTAACACGGGAGAGCAGTACTTC.

This clonotype has ten or more counts. The chain is built from TRBV11-2 and TRBJ2-4; TRBD1 might be the D (6 bases). Germline CDR1 is SGHAT and CDR2 is FQNNGV. V gave up 2 bases and J gave up 0 bases, with 14 bases separating them. This CDR3 contains 17 residues. The CDR3 DNA reads as TGTGCCAGCAGCTTAAGTAGGGGACACCTAGCCAAAAACATTCAGTACTTC. Protein sequence: CASSLSRGHLAKNIQYF. The full variable domain, completed using reference TRBV11-2 and TRBJ2-4, is EAGVAQSPRYKIIEKRQSVAFWCNPISGHATLYWYQQILGQGPKLLIQFQNNGVVDDSQLPKDRFSAERLKGVDSTLKIQPAKLEDSAVYLCASSLSRGHLAKNIQYFGAGTRLSVL.

This clonotype was seen many times. Germline is not matched at one junction end, which may reflect a read error. The CDR3 coding sequence is TGTGCCAGCCGGGACAGGCATAAATCGAGGGGATCACCCCTCCACTTC. Protein sequence: CASRDRHKSRGSPLHF. This sequence joins TRBV6-1 and TRBJ2-7; 8 nucleotides agree with TRBD1. The germline CDR1 and CDR2 sequences are MNHNS and SASEGT. The CDR3 extends over 16 amino acids.

This clonotype has ten or more counts. A much larger clone differs from this one at a single base, so this may be a read error. The chain employs TRBV12-3 or TRBV12-4 and TRBJ2-1, with 9 bases fitting TRBD2. The better agreement between TRBJ2-7 and the DNA end casts doubt on the J call. This CDR3 has 16 residues. This chain's CDR3 is CASSWGSGGVGNEQYF. CDR3 bases: TGTGCCAGCAGTTGGGGTAGCGGGGGCGTGGGCAATGAGCAGTACTTC.

This clonotype was seen ten or more times. The chain combines TRBV4-1 with TRBJ1-2; tentatively, D is TRBD1 (5 bases). Germline CDR1 and CDR2: MGHRA and YSYEKL. CDR3 length equals 15 residues. V shed 3 bases and J shed 2 bases, with 13 bases lying between them. Here the CDR3 reads CASSHHPGNNYGYTF. Written as DNA, the CDR3 is TGCGCCAGCAGCCATCATCCAGGGAACAACTATGGCTACACCTTC.

This clonotype showed up many times. A much bigger clone sits one base away, suggesting this may be a read error. This rearrangement joins TRBV11-2 to TRBJ2-6; tentative D call: TRBD1 (5 bases). The CDR3 loop spans 20 amino acids. Trimming cost V 0 bases and J 0 bases, with 18 bases left between them. Per the germline V gene, CDR1 is SGHAT and CDR2 is FQNNGV. CDR3 DNA: TGTGCCAGCAGCTTAGATGGGCAGGGCCTTATACTCTCTGGGGCCAACGTCCTGACTTTC. Translating it yields CASSLDGQGLILSGANVLTF. The complete variable domain, with remaining parts taken from reference TRBV11-2 and TRBJ2-6, reads EAGVAQSPRYKIIEKRQSVAFWCNPISGHATLYWYQQILGQGPKLLIQFQNNGVVDDSQLPKDRFSAERLKGVDSTLKIQPAKLEDSAVYLCASSLDGQGLILSGANVLTFGAGSRLTVL.

This clonotype occurred many times. The chain has TRBV19 and TRBJ2-1; TRBD2 is a possible D gene (5 bases). This CDR3 comprises 15 residues. CDR1 is LNHDA, CDR2 SQIVND, per germline (reference sequence). The germline V and J ends were trimmed by 6 bases and 2 bases, with 14 bases remaining between them. Written as DNA, the CDR3 is TGTGCCAGTAGCGCAATGGACGGGGCCTACAATGAGCAGTTCTTC. Its protein is CASSAMDGAYNEQFF.

In its sample, this clonotype was seen many times. Since no conserved phenylalanine or tryptophan closes the CDR3, a read error is the likely cause. Because the CDR3's place on the DNA is in doubt, the DNA is left out and the CDR3 is given as listed by TCRdb. The CDR3 loop reads CASSYLPGPNYGYTFGS. The chain couples TRBV6-6 to TRBJ2-5; the table calls TRBD2, which could not be checked here. A total of 17 residues make up the CDR3, ends included. CDR1 is MNHNY, CDR2 SVGAGI, per germline (reference sequence).